This is a list of T cell receptor beta chains from one sample in a study of radiotherapy plus CTLA-4 blockade in lung cancer. The table came from immunoSEQ multiplex PCR; TCRdb's copy has only in-frame clones and leaves some out. Of roughly 100,000 clones in the sample, 82% were seen once. The sample consisted of peripheral blood, taken from a patient treated with radiotherapy plus ipilimumab. The receptors were gathered from a human donor with non-small cell lung cancer who had a partial response to radiotherapy plus ipilimumab. The CDR3 runs from the conserved cysteine through the conserved F or W. Each record gives: D gene, clone size, V gene, CDR3 length, J gene, CDR3 protein, CDR3 DNA. A D gene is named only where the DNA matches it firmly. The size of a clone is reported for some rows only, either as once, few or many, or as a class for expanded clones.

D gene: .; clone size: .; V gene: TRBV2; CDR3 length: 14; J gene: TRBJ2-7; CDR3 protein: CASSEGTGVNEQYF; CDR3 DNA: TGTGCCAGCAGTGAAGGTACGGGGGTGAACGAGCAGTACTTC
D gene: TRBD1; clone size: few; V gene: TRBV7-3; CDR3 length: 18; J gene: TRBJ2-6; CDR3 protein: CASSPPGQGAAGANVLTF; CDR3 DNA: TGTGCCAGCAGCCCGCCCGGACAGGGGGCTGCTGGGGCCAACGTCCTGACTTTC
D gene: TRBD1; clone size: .; V gene: TRBV11-2; CDR3 length: 13; J gene: TRBJ2-3; CDR3 protein: CASSPDRGDTQYF; CDR3 DNA: TGTGCCAGCAGCCCGGACAGGGGAGATACGCAGTATTTT
D gene: .; clone size: .; V gene: TRBV6-1; CDR3 length: 14; J gene: TRBJ1-5; CDR3 protein: CASRLGGSNQPQHF; CDR3 DNA: TGTGCCAGCAGACTCGGGGGGAGCAATCAGCCCCAGCATTTT
D gene: .; clone size: .; V gene: TRBV27; CDR3 length: 13; J gene: TRBJ1-2; CDR3 protein: CASSFGRTYGYTF; CDR3 DNA: TGTGCCAGCAGTTTTGGGAGGACCTATGGCTACACCTTC
D gene: TRBD2; clone size: few; V gene: TRBV7-9; CDR3 length: 17; J gene: TRBJ2-3; CDR3 protein: CASSRLSGGRGTDTQYF; CDR3 DNA: TGTGCCAGCAGCCGACTTTCGGGGGGGAGAGGTACAGATACGCAGTATTTT
D gene: .; clone size: .; V gene: TRBV6-1; CDR3 length: 16; J gene: TRBJ1-1; CDR3 protein: CASSEALHREGTEAFF; CDR3 DNA: TGTGCCAGCAGTGAAGCCCTACACAGGGAAGGCACTGAAGCTTTCTTT
D gene: TRBD1; clone size: .; V gene: TRBV9; CDR3 length: 14; J gene: TRBJ2-7; CDR3 protein: CASSVGTGGLEQYF; CDR3 DNA: TGTGCCAGCAGCGTAGGGACAGGGGGCCTCGAGCAGTACTTC
D gene: .; clone size: .; V gene: TRBV6-1; CDR3 length: 15; J gene: TRBJ2-7; CDR3 protein: CASSIRDIGNREQYF; CDR3 DNA: TGTGCCAGCAGTATCCGGGACATAGGGAACAGGGAGCAGTACTTC
D gene: .; clone size: .; V gene: TRBV18; CDR3 length: 16; J gene: TRBJ2-4; CDR3 protein: CASSPYFGGAKNIQYF; CDR3 DNA: TGTGCCAGCTCACCATATTTTGGGGGCGCCAAAAACATTCAGTACTTC
D gene: .; clone size: .; V gene: TRBV30; CDR3 length: 12; J gene: TRBJ2-4; CDR3 protein: CAWGSAKNIQYF; CDR3 DNA: TGTGCCTGGGGGAGTGCCAAAAACATTCAGTACTTC
D gene: TRBD1; clone size: once; V gene: TRBV27; CDR3 length: 14; J gene: TRBJ2-1; CDR3 protein: CASSLGQATGEQFF; CDR3 DNA: TGTGCCAGCAGTTTGGGACAGGCGACAGGTGAGCAGTTCTTC
D gene: .; clone size: .; V gene: TRBV5-8; CDR3 length: 11; J gene: TRBJ2-7; CDR3 protein: CASSPTGTMYF; CDR3 DNA: TGTGCCAGCAGCCCTACAGGAACAATGTACTTC
D gene: TRBD2; clone size: .; V gene: TRBV10-3; CDR3 length: 16; J gene: TRBJ2-1; CDR3 protein: CAISEEGLAGYNEQFF; CDR3 DNA: TGTGCCATCAGTGAGGAGGGACTAGCGGGTTACAATGAGCAGTTCTTC
D gene: .; clone size: .; V gene: TRBV2; CDR3 length: 13; J gene: TRBJ2-1; CDR3 protein: CASSVNRYNEQFF; CDR3 DNA: TGTGCCAGCAGTGTCAACAGATACAATGAGCAGTTCTTC
D gene: TRBD1; clone size: .; V gene: TRBV18; CDR3 length: 15; J gene: TRBJ1-4; CDR3 protein: CASSPITGGGEKLFF; CDR3 DNA: TGTGCCAGCTCACCCATAACAGGGGGCGGTGAAAAACTGTTTTTT
D gene: .; clone size: .; V gene: TRBV30; CDR3 length: 15; J gene: TRBJ2-1; CDR3 protein: CAWRTTGSKVSEQFF; CDR3 DNA: TGTGCCTGGAGGACGACCGGGAGTAAAGTTAGTGAGCAGTTCTTC
D gene: .; clone size: .; V gene: TRBV7-9; CDR3 length: 13; J gene: TRBJ2-7; CDR3 protein: CASSLDFSLEQYF; CDR3 DNA: TGTGCCAGCAGCTTAGATTTTTCCCTCGAGCAGTACTTC
D gene: TRBD2; clone size: .; V gene: TRBV7-8; CDR3 length: 21; J gene: TRBJ2-1; CDR3 protein: CASSLEVAGGVLPSSYNEQFF; CDR3 DNA: TGTGCCAGCAGCCTAGAGGTAGCGGGAGGGGTCCTACCATCGTCCTACAATGAGCAGTTCTTC
D gene: TRBD1; clone size: .; V gene: TRBV9; CDR3 length: 14; J gene: TRBJ1-2; CDR3 protein: CASSVDRGNYGYTF; CDR3 DNA: TGTGCCAGCAGCGTAGACAGGGGGAACTATGGCTACACCTTC
D gene: TRBD2; clone size: .; V gene: TRBV27; CDR3 length: 18; J gene: TRBJ2-1; CDR3 protein: CASSFILSSGSSYNEQFF; CDR3 DNA: TGTGCCAGCAGTTTTATTCTCTCTAGCGGGAGCTCCTACAATGAGCAGTTCTTC